These 25 T cell receptor beta chains were sequenced from one sample in a study of T cells in Graves' hyperthyroidism and ophthalmopathy. Researchers amplified the TCR beta CDR3 regions from RNA transcripts. TCR CDR3 regions were first amplified by RT-PCR with HTBI primers. One entry per CDR3 protein, called by TCRdb with MiXCR from the multiplex PCR reads. The sample lists 400,000 to 600,000 distinct CDR3 sequences; roughly 16% were seen once. The sample consisted of blood. The source is a woman aged 30 to 39 with Graves' ophthalmopathy.

This clonotype came up a few times. CDR3 in amino acids: CASSLLAGEISEQFF. The CDR3 DNA is TGTGCCAGCAGTTTATTAGCGGGAGAAATTAGTGAGCAGTTCTTC. The genes are TRBV28 and TRBJ2-1; TRBD2 aligns across 9 bases. V dropped 1 base and J dropped 9; count of bases not matched to a gene: 7. Germline CDR1 is MDHEN and CDR2 is SYDVKM. There are 15 residues in the CDR3.

This clonotype was seen at least ten times. The rearrangement joins TRBV11-3 to TRBJ2-7; no firm D call. Between the trimmed V and J ends, which lost 2 bases and 6 bases, there was a span of 14 bases. Germline CDR1 reads SGHNT; CDR2 reads YENEEA. There are 14 residues in the CDR3. CDR3 amino acids: CASSLSDGSLEQYF. CDR3 bases: TGTGCCAGCAGCTTATCGGACGGTTCGCTCGAGCAGTACTTC. Using reference TRBV11-3 and TRBJ2-7 for the parts outside the CDR3, the full variable domain is EAGVVQSPRYKIIEKKQPVAFWCNPISGHNTLYWYLQNLGQGPELLIRYENEEAVDDSQLPKDRFSAERLKGVDSTLKIQPAELGDSAVYLCASSLSDGSLEQYFGPGTRLTVT.

This clonotype was detected ten times or more. The V and J genes are TRBV3-2 and TRBJ1-2. TRBV3-2 is classified as a pseudogene. The CDR3 has 15 residues. The chain's CDR3 is CASSPLTIPTYGYTF. CDR3 sequence (DNA): TGTGCCAGCAGCCCCCTAACCATCCCAACCTATGGCTACACCTTC.

This clonotype has ten or more counts. This chain connects TRBV7-9 to TRBJ2-1; no clear D. Trimming removed 0 bases at V and 6 bases at J, with 6 bases between. In germline, CDR1 is SEHNR, CDR2 FQNEAQ (reference sequence). The CDR3 covers 13 residues. CDR3 bases: TGTGCCAGCAGCTTAGCGACCCTCAATGAGCAGTTCTTC. Its protein is CASSLATLNEQFF.

The gene calls are TRBV11-2 and TRBJ2-7; D is unresolved. Germline V gives CDR1 SGHAT, CDR2 FQNNGV. The CDR3 extends over 14 amino acids. Between the trimmed V and J ends, which lost 4 bases and 2 bases, there was a span of 12 bases. The CDR3 here is CASSSRRSAYEQYF. CDR3 sequence (DNA): TGTGCCAGCAGCTCGAGACGGTCGGCCTACGAGCAGTACTTC.

This clonotype was observed many times. The V and J genes are TRBV12-3 or TRBV12-4 and TRBJ2-3; tentatively, D is TRBD1 (6 bases). The CDR3 is 13 residues long. Trimming left V 8 bases short and J 2 bases short, with 11 bases between. CDR3 coding DNA: TGTGCCAGCTCAACAGGGAACACAGATACGCAGTATTTT. Translation gives CASSTGNTDTQYF.

This clonotype was observed many times. This sequence joins TRBV30 and TRBJ2-3; possibly TRBD2 for D (5 bases). The CDR3 is 11 residues long. The V end was cut by 4 bases, the J end by 5 bases, with 7 bases between. The germline V gene encodes CDR1 GTSNPN and CDR2 SVGIG (reference sequence). The DNA of the CDR3 is TGTGCCTGGACGGGAAAAGATACGCAGTATTTT. Protein: CAWTGKDTQYF.

This clonotype occurred many times. The rearrangement joins TRBV20-1 to TRBJ2-1, with TRBD2 as a possible D gene (6 bases). Trimming left V 0 bases short and J 4 bases short, with 10 bases between. Germline loops: CDR1 DFQATT, CDR2 SNEGSKA (reference sequence). CDR3 length: 14 residues. The CDR3 sequence: CSARESGLYNEQFF. The CDR3 nucleotides read TGCAGTGCTAGAGAGAGCGGGTTGTACAATGAGCAGTTCTTC.

Only a few counts were recorded for this clonotype. This sequence joins TRBV28 and TRBJ2-5; 10 bases fit TRBD2. V lost 7 bases and J lost 5; bases outside the gene matches: 13. This CDR3 spans 16 amino acids. The germline V gene has CDR1 MDHEN and CDR2 SYDVKM. The CDR3 DNA follows: TGTGCCAGCAATCCTCGGACTAGCGGAGGGGGGGAGACCCAGTACTTC. Protein: CASNPRTSGGGETQYF.

Many counts were recorded for this clonotype. V usage is TRBV7-9 and J usage is TRBJ1-1; TRBD1 matches 7 bases. In germline, CDR1 is SEHNR, CDR2 FQNEAQ (reference sequence). The junction had 12 bases not matched to a gene; V was cut back by 3 bases and J by 5 bases. The CDR3 is 16 residues long. CDR3: CASSFGQAALGTEAFF. The DNA of the CDR3 is TGTGCCAGCAGCTTCGGACAGGCAGCCCTGGGGACTGAAGCTTTCTTT. The variable domain in full, with the rest retrieved from reference TRBV7-9 and TRBJ1-1, is DTGVSQNPRHKITKRGQNVTFRCDPISEHNRLYWYRQTLGQGPEFLTYFQNEAQLEKSRLLSDRFSAERPKGSFSTLEIQRTEQGDSAMYLCASSFGQAALGTEAFFGQGTRLTVV.

This clonotype was observed a few times. The genes are TRBV4-3 and TRBJ2-7, with D perhaps matching TRBD1 or TRBD2 (5 bases each). V was pared by 1 base and J by 3 bases, with 13 bases between. The CDR3 extends over 15 amino acids. CDR1 is LGHNA, CDR2 YSLEER, per germline. In DNA form, the CDR3 reads TGCGCCAGCAGCCAAGGGACTTATGGGGGCTACGAGCAGTACTTC. Its protein is CASSQGTYGGYEQYF.

The sample holds many counts of this clonotype. The chain combines TRBV20-1 with TRBJ2-1; unclear D gene. CDR1 and CDR2 from the germline V gene are DFQATT and SNEGSKA (reference sequence). The V end was cut by 1 base, the J end by 12 bases, with 13 bases between. The CDR3 has 12 amino acids. The CDR3 spells CSARGTLLGQFF. The CDR3 DNA reads as TGCAGTGCTAGAGGCACCCTGTTGGGGCAGTTCTTC.

V and J are TRBV6-2 or TRBV6-3 and TRBJ2-7; a weak D match, TRBD1 (6 bases). From germline, CDR1 is MNHEY and CDR2 SVGEGT. This CDR3 has 16 residues. Trimming stripped 0 bases from V and 6 bases from J, with 18 bases between. The CDR3 DNA is TGTGCCAGCAGTTACTCCCACCGGGCCAGGGGTTCCGAGCAGTACTTC. Translated, it gives CASSYSHRARGSEQYF.

This clonotype was detected only a few times. The chain recombines TRBV20-1 with TRBJ1-3; D may be TRBD1 (6 bases). The CDR3 length is 17 residues. V lost 3 bases and J lost 0, with 18 bases in between. CDR1 and CDR2 from the germline V gene are DFQATT and SNEGSKA (reference sequence). Written as DNA, the CDR3 is TGCAGTGCTAGTAGGGGGGCGGGGCCTATCTCTGGAAACACCATATATTTT. This codes for CSASRGAGPISGNTIYF.

This clonotype was counted at least ten times. The chain couples TRBV27 to TRBJ1-1; D call uncertain. This CDR3 has 15 amino acids. V dropped 2 bases and J dropped 1 base, with 11 bases sitting between them. The germline V gene encodes CDR1 MNHEY and CDR2 SMNVEV (reference sequence). The CDR3 here is CASSLLPGENTEAFF. As DNA, the CDR3 is TGTGCCAGCAGTTTACTACCGGGAGAGAACACTGAAGCTTTCTTT.

The sample holds many counts of this clonotype. The chain carries TRBV11-2 and TRBJ2-7; 8 nucleotides line up with TRBD2. The V gene end was trimmed by 5 bases and the J gene end by 6 bases; junction bases not matched to a gene: 9. The CDR3 runs 14 residues. Germline V gene data show CDR1 as SGHAT and CDR2 as FQNNGV. CDR3: CASSLGLGVGEQYF. DNA of the CDR3: TGTGCCAGCAGCCTGGGACTAGGAGTAGGCGAGCAGTACTTC.

This clonotype has more than one count but fewer than ten. J is TRBJ2-7 and V is TRBV7-9, with 10 bases that match TRBD2. The CDR3 has 15 amino acids. J lost 3 bases, V lost 4 bases, and 6 bases had no gene match. Germline V gene lookup returns CDR1 SEHNR and CDR2 FQNEAQ (reference sequence). CDR3: CASSSGLAEVYEQYF. The CDR3 nucleotides are TGTGCCAGCAGCTCTGGACTAGCGGAAGTCTACGAGCAGTACTTC. The full variable domain, rest sourced from reference TRBV7-9 and TRBJ2-7, is DTGVSQNPRHKITKRGQNVTFRCDPISEHNRLYWYRQTLGQGPEFLTYFQNEAQLEKSRLLSDRFSAERPKGSFSTLEIQRTEQGDSAMYLCASSSGLAEVYEQYFGPGTRLTVT.

There are a few counts of this clonotype. The CDR3 DNA reads TGCAGCGGGATATGGACAGCTAATCCCGCCGGGGAGCTGTTTTTT. The encoded protein is CSGIWTANPAGELFF. The chain joins TRBV29-1 to TRBJ2-2; possibly TRBD1 for D (6 bases). V lost 7 bases to trimming and J lost 6 bases, with 21 bases between them. The germline V gene encodes CDR1 SQVTM and CDR2 ANQGSEA. The CDR3 spans 15 residues.

Of note for this clonotype: A much larger clone sits a single nucleotide away, making a read error possible. The chain recombines TRBV20-1 with TRBJ2-1; 8 bases line up with TRBD1. The J call could be wrong; TRBJ2-7 is a better fit for the DNA end. This CDR3 is built from 15 residues. CDR1 is DFQATT and CDR2 is SNEGSKA in the germline V gene (reference sequence). CDR3: CSAPSSGGVYNEQYF. As DNA, the CDR3 is TGCAGTGCCCCCAGTTCAGGGGGCGTCTACAATGAGCAGTACTTC.

This clonotype was observed at least ten times. The J gene is TRBJ1-2, the V gene TRBV18, with D unclear. This CDR3 is 13 amino acids long. Germline V gene lookup returns CDR1 KGHSH and CDR2 LQKENI. V gave up 2 bases and J gave up 4 bases, with 8 bases separating them. The CDR3 spells CASSPKESYGYTF. CDR3 DNA: TGTGCCAGCTCACCAAAAGAGAGCTATGGCTACACCTTC.

This clonotype turned up a few times. This may arise from a read error, as a much more abundant clone is one base away. CDR3 nucleotide sequence: TGTGCCAGCAACGCGGGAGGGCACTCGTACTTAAATGAGCAGTTCTTC. The encoded protein is CASNAGGHSYLNEQFF. This rearrangement joins TRBV28 to TRBJ2-1; 9 positions agree with TRBD2. CDR3 length: 16 residues. V was clipped by 7 bases and J by 7 bases; unmatched bases: 14. CDR1 is MDHEN, CDR2 SYDVKM, per germline.

This clonotype was observed many times. This chain uses TRBV20-1 with TRBJ2-3, with TRBD2 identical over 16 bases. CDR1 and CDR2 from the germline V gene are DFQATT and SNEGSKA (reference sequence). Germline trimming cut 5 bases from V and 0 bases from J; bases unmatched to any gene: 8. This CDR3 region has 18 residues. DNA of the CDR3: TGCAGTGCTCCGGGACTAGCGGGAGGGTCCGCTAGCACAGATACGCAGTATTTT. Its protein is CSAPGLAGGSASTDTQYF.

This clonotype came up a few times. The rearrangement joins TRBV30 to TRBJ2-7; D is undetermined. Germline values: CDR1 GTSNPN, CDR2 SVGIG (reference sequence). Trimming pared 7 bases from V and 1 base from J, leaving 14 bases between. The CDR3 is made up of 13 amino acids. The CDR3 reads CASATGLSYEQYF. In DNA, the CDR3 is TGTGCCTCCGCGACTGGCCTTTCCTACGAGCAGTACTTC.

As for this clonotype: A much larger clone is a single base away; this may be a read error. CDR3 protein: CASSLNSPLHF. DNA of the CDR3: TGTGCCAGCAGCTTAAATTCACCCCTCCACTTT. The J gene is TRBJ1-6, the V gene TRBV7-2; D is uncertain. This CDR3 has 11 amino acids. Trimming cost V 2 bases and J 7 bases, with 0 bases left between them. Germline CDR1 SGHTA, CDR2 FQGNSA. The full variable domain, with the rest looked up from reference TRBV7-2 and TRBJ1-6, is GAGVSQSPSNKVTEKGKDVELRCDPISGHTALYWYRQSLGQGLEFLIYFQGNSAPDKSGLPSDRFSAERTGGSVSTLTIQRTQQEDSAVYLCASSLNSPLHFGNGTRLTVT.

This clonotype was seen a few times. The rearrangement links TRBV9 to TRBJ2-3; D gene ambiguous. Germline V gene data show CDR1 as SGDLS and CDR2 as YYNGEE. V was shortened by 0 bases and J by 2 bases, with 7 bases between the two germline ends. This CDR3 comprises 14 residues. The CDR3 nucleotides are TGTGCCAGCAGCGTAGAAGGTACCACAGATACGCAGTATTTT. This codes for CASSVEGTTDTQYF.